The 27 T cell receptor beta chains below all came from one sample that was sequenced in a study of T cell repertoires in cytomegalovirus infection. Via MiXCR, TCRdb re-called the reads, giving one row per CDR3 protein. The repertoire holds roughly 720,000 distinct CDR3 sequences, with 35% as singletons. Material: PBMCs. The origin of the receptors is a human donor in good health (CMV status not recorded). Some clones in this sample may be carry-over from other donors' samples.

This clonotype occurred a few times. The chain combines TRBV28 with TRBJ2-5; D may be TRBD2 (5 bases). The CDR3 is 16 residues long. Per germline, CDR1 MDHEN and CDR2 SYDVKM. Trimming took 4 bases from V and 1 from J, leaving 16 bases between them. CDR3 protein: CASSSHGGFPQETQYF. The CDR3 region has the DNA TGTGCCAGCAGTTCCCATGGCGGGTTCCCCCAAGAGACCCAGTACTTC. Complete variable domain (other parts from reference TRBV28 and TRBJ2-5): DVKVTQSSRYLVKRTGEKVFLECVQDMDHENMFWYRQDPGLGLRLIYFSYDVKMKEKGDIPEGYSVSREKKERFSLILESASTNQTSMYLCASSSHGGFPQETQYFGPGTRLLVL.

The chain joins TRBV27 to TRBJ1-2, with D uncertain. The CDR3 contains 11 residues. Germline V gene sequence: CDR1 MNHEY, CDR2 SMNVEV (reference sequence). V was cut by 6 bases and J by 7 bases, with 9 bases left in between. The CDR3 DNA follows: TGTGCCAGCAGAACTTCTTCTGGCTACACCTTC. Its protein product is CASRTSSGYTF.

The chain links TRBV7-2 to TRBJ2-7; no clear D gene. This CDR3 comprises 14 residues. V was pared by 7 bases and J by 5 bases, with 18 bases between. CDR1 and CDR2 from the germline V gene are SGHTA and FQGNSA. CDR3 amino acids: CASTLEIPRDEQYF. The CDR3 DNA reads TGTGCCAGCACCTTGGAGATCCCTAGGGACGAGCAGTACTTC.

V usage is TRBV3-1 and J usage is TRBJ2-7; D remains unclear. The V gene's germline CDR1 is LGHDT and CDR2 YNNKEL (reference sequence). The CDR3 is made up of 14 amino acids. The V end lost 3 bases, the J end lost 4 bases, and 13 bases lay between the germline ends. The CDR3 DNA is TGTGCCAGCAGCCACGGTTCGGTGGGGTACGAGCAGTACTTC. This sequence encodes CASSHGSVGYEQYF.

The chain recombines TRBV7-2 with TRBJ2-5; D is perhaps TRBD1 or TRBD2 (6 bases each). The CDR3 is 15 amino acids. From germline, CDR1 is SGHTA and CDR2 FQGNSA. V lost 5 bases, J lost 5 bases, and 18 bases lay in between. DNA for the CDR3: TGTGCCAGCAGCCGGGGGCAGGGAAGGGCCGAGACCCAGTACTTC. Encoded protein: CASSRGQGRAETQYF.

The rearrangement uses TRBV7-9 and TRBJ2-3; D is perhaps TRBD1 or TRBD2 (5 bases each). The CDR3 contains 15 residues. Germline V gives CDR1 SEHNR, CDR2 FQNEAQ (reference sequence). Trimming cost V 2 bases and J 5 bases, with 14 bases left between them. The CDR3 is CASSLLGGGQDTQYF. DNA of the CDR3: TGTGCCAGCAGCTTATTGGGTGGGGGTCAAGATACGCAGTATTTT.

The V call is TRBV19, the J call TRBJ2-2; D is unresolved. Trimming pared 6 bases from V and 1 base from J, leaving 9 bases between. The germline CDR1 and CDR2 sequences are LNHDA and SQIVND (reference sequence). The CDR3 length is 14 residues. The CDR3 nucleotides are TGTGCCAGTAGATCCCGACGGAACACCGGGGAGCTGTTTTTT. Its protein is CASRSRRNTGELFF. Drawing the rest from reference TRBV19 and TRBJ2-2, the complete variable domain is DGGITQSPKYLFRKEGQNVTLSCEQNLNHDAMYWYRQDPGQGLRLIYYSQIVNDFQKGDIAEGYSVSREKKESFPLTVTSAQKNPTAFYLCASRSRRNTGELFFGEGSRLTVL.

The DNA for the CDR3 is TGTGCCAGTAGCGGGGTAGCCTACGAGCAGTACTTC. Residues: CASSGVAYEQYF. The chain has TRBV28 and TRBJ2-7; TRBD2 agrees at 8 bases. This CDR3 has 12 amino acids. In germline, CDR1 is MDHEN, CDR2 SYDVKM. The V and J ends lost 9 bases and 2 bases, in that order; junction bases with no gene match: 3.

The table lists this clonotype with a few counts. V is TRBV28 and J is TRBJ1-5, with no clear D. The ends were cut back, 3 bases at V and 3 bases at J, with 15 bases in the middle. The CDR3 runs 16 residues. Germline loops: CDR1 MDHEN, CDR2 SYDVKM. This CDR3 reads CASSFRSVALNQPQHF. The CDR3 coding sequence is TGTGCCAGCAGTTTCAGGAGCGTTGCACTCAATCAGCCCCAGCATTTT.

This clonotype was counted between two and nine times. At one of its ends the junction is not consistent with the germline gene, which may arise from a read error. This chain connects TRBV7-7 to TRBJ2-5; TRBD2 matches at 14 bases. Germline assignment: CDR1 SSHAT and CDR2 FNYEAQ (reference sequence). The CDR3 extends over 16 amino acids. CDR3 sequence: CASSRGLAGGRETQYF. CDR3 DNA sequence: TGTGCTAGCAGCCGCGGACTAGCGGGGGGCCGGGAGACCCAGTACTTC.

V and J are TRBV19 and TRBJ2-7; TRBD1 matches 9 bases. J gave up 4 bases and V 7 bases, and 11 bases lay outside the gene matches. The CDR3 totals 15 residues. CDR1 is LNHDA and CDR2 is SQIVND in the germline V gene (reference sequence). The chain's CDR3 is CASIITGTGLYEQYF. The CDR3 DNA reads TGTGCCAGTATCATCACCGGGACAGGGTTATACGAGCAGTACTTC.

This clonotype was counted many times. J is TRBJ1-4 and V is TRBV7-2; perhaps TRBD1 as D (5 bases). The V gene lost 5 bases and the J gene lost 7 bases, with 17 bases spanning the gap. Looked up from germline, CDR1 is SGHTA and CDR2 is FQGNSA. This CDR3 has 15 residues. This chain's CDR3 is CASSQPTVMGEKLFF. The CDR3 nucleotides read TGTGCCAGCAGCCAACCGACAGTAATGGGTGAAAAACTGTTTTTT.

Comment on this clonotype: This may be a read error, as it is one base from a much larger clone. The chain carries TRBV7-6 and TRBJ1-4; D is perhaps TRBD1 (5 bases). This CDR3 region has 13 residues. The V gene's germline CDR1 is SGHVS and CDR2 FNYEAQ. CDR3 DNA: TGTTCCAGCAGCCCAGACTGGGGGGAAAAACTGTTTTTT. As protein: CSSSPDWGEKLFF.

In its sample, this clonotype was seen a few times. V gene TRBV12-3 or TRBV12-4 combines with J gene TRBJ2-1; TRBD1 matches at 8 bases. The CDR3 consists of 15 residues. J lost 7 bases, V lost 8 bases, and 13 bases had no gene match. CDR3 amino acids: CASPSGAGGSNEQFF. CDR3 in DNA: TGTGCCAGCCCCTCGGGGGCAGGGGGCTCGAATGAGCAGTTCTTC.

J is TRBJ1-2 and V is TRBV29-1; D is possibly TRBD1 (5 bases). Trimming removed 3 bases at V and 4 bases at J, with 12 bases between. This CDR3 is built from 13 residues. Germline loops: CDR1 SQVTM, CDR2 ANQGSEA. The CDR3 sequence: CSVDFQGGYGYTF. Here the CDR3 DNA reads TGCAGCGTTGACTTTCAGGGAGGCTATGGCTACACCTTC. The full variable domain, in which reference TRBV29-1 and TRBJ1-2 provide the parts outside the CDR3, is SAVISQKPSRDICQRGTSLTIQCQVDSQVTMMFWYRQQPGQSLTLIATANQGSEATYESGFVIDKFPISRPNLTFSTLTVSNMSPEDSSIYLCSVDFQGGYGYTFGSGTRLTVV.

Note on this clonotype: The junction departs from germline at one end; a sequencing error may be responsible. V is TRBV19 and J is TRBJ2-3; no firm D call. In germline, CDR1 is LNHDA, CDR2 SQIVND (reference sequence). The CDR3 spans 13 residues. For the CDR3, the DNA is TGTGCCATTAGTTCTATGACCACAGATACGCAGTATTTT. Protein sequence: CAISSMTTDTQYF.

The chain joins TRBV7-9 to TRBJ1-2, with 8 bases aligning to TRBD1. The CDR3 sequence is 18 residues long. Unmatched junction bases numbered 21, after V lost 4 bases and J lost 8 bases. Germline CDR1 is SEHNR and CDR2 is FQNEAQ (reference sequence). The CDR3: CASSSLPGQATVWGGYTF. In nucleotides, the CDR3 is TGTGCCAGCAGCTCGCTTCCGGGACAGGCAACGGTGTGGGGCGGCTACACCTTC.

The V call is TRBV7-8, the J call TRBJ1-6; maybe TRBD1 (6 bases). Germline assignment: CDR1 SGHVS and CDR2 FQNEAQ. The CDR3 spans 15 residues. V gave up 1 base and J gave up 7 bases, with 11 bases separating them. The CDR3 coding sequence is TGTGCCAGCAGCTTAGTTACAGGGACAAATTCACCCCTCCACTTT. Residues: CASSLVTGTNSPLHF. Together with reference TRBV7-8 and TRBJ1-6, the CDR3 gives the full variable domain: GAGVSQSPRYKVAKRGQDVALRCDPISGHVSLFWYQQALGQGPEFLTYFQNEAQLDKSGLPSDRFFAERPEGSVSTLKIQRTQQEDSAVYLCASSLVTGTNSPLHFGNGTRLTVT.

This clonotype was seen just once. The chain links TRBV6-6 to TRBJ1-1; the D is unclear. This CDR3 has 13 residues. Germline V gene sequence: CDR1 MNHNY, CDR2 SVGAGI (reference sequence). V lost 5 bases and J 1 base, leaving 8 bases between the germline ends. As DNA, the CDR3 is TGTGCCAGCAGTCCGACCTGGAACACTGAAGCTTTCTTT. Its protein product is CASSPTWNTEAFF.

The chain is built from TRBV12-3 or TRBV12-4 and TRBJ2-3; D might be TRBD2 (5 bases). This CDR3 region has 15 residues. Trimming left V 3 bases short and J 3 bases short, with 13 bases between. The CDR3 coding sequence is TGTGCCAGCAGTTTGGCGAGGAGGCCGACAGATACGCAGTATTTT. Residues: CASSLARRPTDTQYF.

The chain is built from TRBV5-1 and TRBJ2-5; the D is unclear. The germline gives CDR1 SGHRS, CDR2 YFSETQ. The CDR3 sequence is 15 residues long. V gave up 0 bases and J gave up 4 bases, with 13 bases separating them. Here the CDR3 reads CASSLAIRVGETQYF. The CDR3 region has the DNA TGCGCCAGCAGCTTGGCAATTCGGGTGGGAGAGACCCAGTACTTC.

In DNA, the CDR3 is TGTGCCAGCAGTGAAGCGGCCAAGACCCAGTACTTC. This encodes CASSEAAKTQYF. This chain joins TRBV6-1 and TRBJ2-5; no firm D call. The germline V gene encodes CDR1 MNHNS and CDR2 SASEGT. V lost 0 bases and J 6 bases, leaving 5 bases between the germline ends. This CDR3 has 12 residues.

This clonotype was counted at least ten times. V is TRBV7-2 and J is TRBJ2-3; 7 bases are a match to TRBD2. Trimming removed 2 bases from V and 4 bases from J; junction bases left unmatched: 6. CDR3 length: 15 amino acids. Germline assignment: CDR1 SGHTA and CDR2 FQGNSA. CDR3 DNA: TGTGCCAGCAGCTTACGGACTAGTGGTTCAGATACGCAGTATTTT. Translated, it gives CASSLRTSGSDTQYF.

The V call is TRBV27, the J call TRBJ2-7, with D tentatively TRBD1 (6 bases). V was cut by 8 bases and J by 6 bases, with 23 bases left in between. The V gene's germline CDR1 is MNHEY and CDR2 SMNVEV (reference sequence). The CDR3 extends over 15 amino acids. The CDR3, as DNA: TGTGCCAGCTTCCTTCACCAGGGGCTAGACTGCGAGCAGTACTTC. It codes for CASFLHQGLDCEQYF.

The chain combines TRBV5-4 with TRBJ1-1; tentatively, D is TRBD1 (5 bases). V was clipped by 5 bases and J by 3 bases, with 20 bases between them. This CDR3 has 16 residues. The germline gives CDR1 SGHNT, CDR2 YYREEE (reference sequence). The CDR3 protein is CASSEPNRRIDTEAFF. In DNA form, the CDR3 reads TGTGCCAGCAGTGAGCCGAACAGGAGAATTGACACTGAAGCTTTCTTT.

The rearrangement joins TRBV5-6 to TRBJ2-1; D not resolved. V was cut by 0 bases and J by 10 bases, with 11 bases left in between. This CDR3 spans 13 amino acids. Looked up from germline, CDR1 is SGHDT and CDR2 is YYEEEE. The DNA of the CDR3 is TGTGCCAGCAGCTTGGTTTCGGAACACGAGCAGTTCTTC. This translates into CASSLVSEHEQFF.

There are a few counts of this clonotype. V is TRBV7-2 and J is TRBJ1-2; D possibly corresponds to TRBD1 (5 bases). The CDR3 length is 14 residues. The V end lost 4 bases, the J end lost 4 bases, and 13 bases lay between the germline ends. Germline CDR1 and CDR2: SGHTA and FQGNSA. CDR3 nucleotides: TGTGCCAGCAGCTCGGGACCGCCGGGCTATGGCTACACCTTC. Translating gives CASSSGPPGYGYTF.